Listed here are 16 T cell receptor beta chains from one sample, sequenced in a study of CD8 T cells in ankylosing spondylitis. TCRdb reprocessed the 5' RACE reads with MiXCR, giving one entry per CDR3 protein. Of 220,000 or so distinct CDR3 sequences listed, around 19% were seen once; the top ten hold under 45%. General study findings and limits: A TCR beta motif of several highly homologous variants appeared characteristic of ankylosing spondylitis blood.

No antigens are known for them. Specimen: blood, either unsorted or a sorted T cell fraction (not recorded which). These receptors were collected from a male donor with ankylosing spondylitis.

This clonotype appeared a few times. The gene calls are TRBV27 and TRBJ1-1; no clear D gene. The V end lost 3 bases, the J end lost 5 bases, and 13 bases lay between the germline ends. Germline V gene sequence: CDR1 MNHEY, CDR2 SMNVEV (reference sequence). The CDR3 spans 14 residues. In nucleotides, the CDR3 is TGTGCCAGCAGTTTTATGGGCATGGTTACTGAAGCTTTCTTT. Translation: CASSFMGMVTEAFF.

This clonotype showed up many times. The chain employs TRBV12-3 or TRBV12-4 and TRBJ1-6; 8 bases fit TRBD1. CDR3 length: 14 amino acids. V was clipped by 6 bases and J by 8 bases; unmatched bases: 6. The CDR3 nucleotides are TGTGCCAGCAGCCCGGGACAGGAGGATTCACCCCTCCACTTT. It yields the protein CASSPGQEDSPLHF.

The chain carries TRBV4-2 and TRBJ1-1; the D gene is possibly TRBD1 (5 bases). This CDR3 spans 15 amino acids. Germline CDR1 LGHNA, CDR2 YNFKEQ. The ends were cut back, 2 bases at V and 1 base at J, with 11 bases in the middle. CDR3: CASSQWDRKNTEAFF. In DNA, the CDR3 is TGTGCCAGCAGCCAATGGGACCGAAAGAACACTGAAGCTTTCTTT.

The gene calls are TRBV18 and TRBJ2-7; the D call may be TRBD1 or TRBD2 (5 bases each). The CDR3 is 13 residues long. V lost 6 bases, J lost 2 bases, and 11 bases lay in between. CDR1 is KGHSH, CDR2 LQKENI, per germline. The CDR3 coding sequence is TGTGCCAGCTCGCTAGGGGAGCCCTACGAGCAGTACTTC. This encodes CASSLGEPYEQYF.

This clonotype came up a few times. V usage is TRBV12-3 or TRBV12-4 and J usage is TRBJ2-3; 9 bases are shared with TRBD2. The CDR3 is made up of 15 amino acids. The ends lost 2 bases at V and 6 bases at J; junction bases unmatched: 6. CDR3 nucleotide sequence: TGTGCCAGCAGTTTAAGCGGGGGGTCCTGGGATACGCAGTATTTT. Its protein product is CASSLSGGSWDTQYF.

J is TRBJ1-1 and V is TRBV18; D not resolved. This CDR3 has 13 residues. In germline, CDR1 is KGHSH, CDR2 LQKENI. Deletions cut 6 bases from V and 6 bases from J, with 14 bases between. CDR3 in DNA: TGTGCCAGCTCCCTTCCGCTGGGCTCTGAAGCTTTCTTT. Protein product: CASSLPLGSEAFF.

The CDR3 protein is CASSVGPAGTYEQYF. The CDR3 DNA reads as TGTGCCAGCAGCGTAGGTCCAGCGGGAACCTACGAGCAGTACTTC. The genes are TRBV9 and TRBJ2-7; 7 nucleotides align to TRBD2. V dropped 0 bases and J dropped 2; count of bases not matched to a gene: 5. This CDR3 contains 15 residues. The germline V gene encodes CDR1 SGDLS and CDR2 YYNGEE. Full variable domain (outside the CDR3, taken from reference TRBV9 and TRBJ2-7): DSGVTQTPKHLITATGQRVTLRCSPRSGDLSVYWYQQSLDQGLQFLIQYYNGEERAKGNILERFSAQQFPDLHSELNLSSLELGDSALYFCASSVGPAGTYEQYFGPGTRLTVT.

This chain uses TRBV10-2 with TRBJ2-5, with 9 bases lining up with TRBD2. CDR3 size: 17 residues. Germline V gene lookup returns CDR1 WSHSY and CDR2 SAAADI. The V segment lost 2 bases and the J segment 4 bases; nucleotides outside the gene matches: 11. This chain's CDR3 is CASSEQERGAYRETQYF. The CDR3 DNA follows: TGCGCCAGCAGTGAGCAGGAGCGGGGGGCGTATCGAGAGACCCAGTACTTC.

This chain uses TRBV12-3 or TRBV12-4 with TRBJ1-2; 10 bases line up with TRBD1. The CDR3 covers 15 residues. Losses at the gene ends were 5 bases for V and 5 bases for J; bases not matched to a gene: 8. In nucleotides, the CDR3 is TGTGCCAGCAGTCCGACAGGGGGCGCAATATATGGCTACACCTTC. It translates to CASSPTGGAIYGYTF.

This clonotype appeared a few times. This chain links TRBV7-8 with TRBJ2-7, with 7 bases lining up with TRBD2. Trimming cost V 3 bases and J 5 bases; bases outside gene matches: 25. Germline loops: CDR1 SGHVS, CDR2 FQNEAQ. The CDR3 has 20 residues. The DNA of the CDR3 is TGTGCCAGCAGCTTTCACCCTGTCCCCTCTAGCGGACCCCCGATGGACGAGCAGTACTTC. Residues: CASSFHPVPSSGPPMDEQYF. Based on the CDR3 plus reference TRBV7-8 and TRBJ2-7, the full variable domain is GAGVSQSPRYKVAKRGQDVALRCDPISGHVSLFWYQQALGQGPEFLTYFQNEAQLDKSGLPSDRFFAERPEGSVSTLKIQRTQQEDSAVYLCASSFHPVPSSGPPMDEQYFGPGTRLTVT.

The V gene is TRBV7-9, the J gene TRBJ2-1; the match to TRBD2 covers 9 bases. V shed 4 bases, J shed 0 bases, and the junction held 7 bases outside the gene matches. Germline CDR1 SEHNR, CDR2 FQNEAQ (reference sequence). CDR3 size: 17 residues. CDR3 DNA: TGTGCCAGCAGCTCCCTACCGGGACTAGCCTCCTACAATGAGCAGTTCTTC. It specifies CASSSLPGLASYNEQFF.

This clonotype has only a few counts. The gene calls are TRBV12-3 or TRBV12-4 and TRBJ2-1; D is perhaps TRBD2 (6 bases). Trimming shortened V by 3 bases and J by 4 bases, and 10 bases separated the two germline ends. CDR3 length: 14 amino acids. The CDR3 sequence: CASSFPGVYNEQFF. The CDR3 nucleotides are TGTGCCAGCAGTTTCCCGGGGGTATACAATGAGCAGTTCTTC.

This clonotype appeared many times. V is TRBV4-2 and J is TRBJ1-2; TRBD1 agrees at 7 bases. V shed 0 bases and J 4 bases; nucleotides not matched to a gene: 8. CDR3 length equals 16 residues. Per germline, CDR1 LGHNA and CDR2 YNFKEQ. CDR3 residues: CASSQEDRRVFYGYTF. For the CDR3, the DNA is TGTGCCAGCAGCCAAGAGGACAGGAGAGTCTTCTATGGCTACACCTTC.

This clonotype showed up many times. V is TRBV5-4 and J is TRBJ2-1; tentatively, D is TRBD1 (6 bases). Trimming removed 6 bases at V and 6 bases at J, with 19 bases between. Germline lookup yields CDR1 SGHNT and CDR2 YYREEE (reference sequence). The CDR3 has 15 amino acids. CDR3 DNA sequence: TGTGCCAGCACCACGGACCCAGGGGTGATCAATGAGCAGTTCTTC. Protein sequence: CASTTDPGVINEQFF.

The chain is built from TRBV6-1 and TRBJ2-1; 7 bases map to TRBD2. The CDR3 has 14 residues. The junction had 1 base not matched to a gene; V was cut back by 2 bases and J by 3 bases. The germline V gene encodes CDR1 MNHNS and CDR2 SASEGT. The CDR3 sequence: CASSEWTSYNEQFF. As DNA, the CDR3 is TGTGCCAGCAGTGAATGGACTAGCTACAATGAGCAGTTCTTC.

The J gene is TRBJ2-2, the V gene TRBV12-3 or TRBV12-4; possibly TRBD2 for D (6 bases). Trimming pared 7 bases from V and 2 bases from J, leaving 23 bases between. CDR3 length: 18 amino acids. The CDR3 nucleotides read TGTGCCAGCAACCCACCCCAAGGAGGGATAGCCAACACCGGGGAGCTGTTTTTT. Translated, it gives CASNPPQGGIANTGELFF.